This T cell receptor (beta chain) was recorded in a study of response to subunit inactivated influenza vaccine. V was clipped by 3 bases and J by 4 bases; unmatched bases: 5. Germline V lookup: CDR1 SGHRS, CDR2 YFSETQ. The CDR3 has 14 residues. TCRdb itself ran the RT-PCR reads through MiXCR, one entry per CDR3 protein. The sample carries approximately 570,000 distinct CDR3 sequences, 6.5% to 8% recorded once. This specimen was PBMCs from blood, taken roughly 24 months after vaccination. This chain joins TRBV5-1 and TRBJ1-1; TRBD1 matches 8 bases. The sequence derives from a man aged 45 to 70 who received an inactivated influenza vaccine. CDR3 bases: TGCGCCAGCAGCTACGGACAGGGCGTCACTGAAGCTTTCTTT. Its translation is CASSYGQGVTEAFF.